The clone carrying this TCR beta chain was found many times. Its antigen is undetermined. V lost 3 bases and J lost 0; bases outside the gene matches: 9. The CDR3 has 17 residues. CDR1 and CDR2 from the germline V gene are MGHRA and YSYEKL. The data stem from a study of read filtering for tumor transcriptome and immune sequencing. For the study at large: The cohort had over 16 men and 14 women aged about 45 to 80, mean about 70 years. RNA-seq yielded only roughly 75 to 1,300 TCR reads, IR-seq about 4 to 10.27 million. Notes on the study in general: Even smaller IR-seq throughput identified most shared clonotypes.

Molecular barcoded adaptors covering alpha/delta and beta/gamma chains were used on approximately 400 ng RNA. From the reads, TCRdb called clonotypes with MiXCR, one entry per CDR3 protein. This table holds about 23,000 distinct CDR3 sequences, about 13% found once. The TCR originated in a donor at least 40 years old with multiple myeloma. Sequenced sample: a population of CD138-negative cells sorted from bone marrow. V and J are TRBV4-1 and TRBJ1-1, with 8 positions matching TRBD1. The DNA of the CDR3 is TGCGCCAGCAGCCATAGGGGACAGGAGCTTATGAACACTGAAGCTTTCTTT. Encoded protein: CASSHRGQELMNTEAFF.